The 26 T cell receptor beta chains below were found in one sample sequenced in a study of regulatory T cells in long-lasting Graves disease (dated by TCRdb to the early 2020s). Libraries were built with multiplex PCR. The sequencer was an Illumina HiSeq 4000. TCR beta libraries were built with iRepertoire HTBI primers and Arm-PCR amplification of CDR3 regions. Clones were called with MiXCR by TCRdb after fastp trimmed the public reads at Q25, and only in-frame beta chains were retained. Rows with one shared CDR3 protein collapse into an entry with the most common genes and DNA. This sample holds a few hundred thousand distinct CDR3 sequences; 20% to 25% were observed only once. Of the sample, about a quarter is held by the ten largest clones. The sample's time point label, decoded: persistent/refractory GD, antithyroid drugs over 5 years with positive TRAb. For both TCR sequencing and RNA sequencing, RNA was extracted from PBMCs in TRIzol.

The sample consisted of peripheral blood mononuclear cells (PBMCs), taken when the disease was refractory, from a patient treated with antithyroid drugs. These receptors originate from a female donor with Graves disease.

This clonotype was detected a few times. The rearrangement uses TRBV27 and TRBJ1-1; 7 nucleotides line up with TRBD1. Per the germline V gene, CDR1 is MNHEY and CDR2 is SMNVEV (reference sequence). The CDR3 spans 14 residues. Germline trimming cut 6 bases from V and 4 bases from J; bases unmatched to any gene: 8. CDR3 nucleotides: TGTGCCAGCAGCCGCTCCAGGGGGGGCACTGAAGCTTTCTTT. Translating gives CASSRSRGGTEAFF.

This clonotype was found many times. This chain joins TRBV30 and TRBJ2-5; D is uncertain. This CDR3 spans 11 amino acids. Germline CDR1 is GTSNPN and CDR2 is SVGIG (reference sequence). V was cut by 0 bases and J by 5 bases, with 4 bases left in between. CDR3 protein: CAWSVSETQYF. CDR3 nucleotide sequence: TGTGCCTGGAGTGTGTCGGAGACCCAGTACTTC.

The chain links TRBV5-8 to TRBJ1-5; D not resolved. The CDR3 is made up of 14 amino acids. Per the germline V gene, CDR1 is SGHTS and CDR2 is YDEGEE. V was trimmed by 3 bases and J by 3 bases, leaving 10 bases between them. CDR3 residues: CASSSWTDNQPQHF. The CDR3 DNA sequence: TGTGCCAGCAGCTCCTGGACGGACAATCAGCCCCAGCATTTT.

This chain links TRBV4-1 with TRBJ1-1; D not resolved. Trimming shortened V by 0 bases and J by 11 bases, and 10 bases separated the two germline ends. Germline-derived CDR1 and CDR2 are MGHRA and YSYEKL. This CDR3 is built from 12 residues. CDR3: CASSQDPALAFF. The DNA of the CDR3 is TGCGCCAGCAGCCAAGACCCGGCGCTGGCTTTCTTT.

This chain links TRBV24-1 with TRBJ1-1; D gene uncertain. Germline V gene sequence: CDR1 KGHDR, CDR2 SFDVKD. V dropped 5 bases and J dropped 1 base, with 7 bases sitting between them. The CDR3 sequence is 13 residues long. Here the CDR3 reads CATSAGKNTEAFF. DNA for the CDR3: TGTGCCACCAGTGCTGGGAAGAACACTGAAGCTTTCTTT.

V usage is TRBV15 and J usage is TRBJ1-3; TRBD1 matches at 7 bases. V dropped 6 bases and J dropped 6; count of bases not matched to a gene: 5. The length of the CDR3 is 13 residues. Germline CDR1 reads LNHNV; CDR2 reads YYDKDF (reference sequence). The CDR3 coding sequence is TGTGCCACCAGTCGACAGGGTGCAAACACCATATATTTT. Its protein is CATSRQGANTIYF.

With respect to this clonotype: At one of its ends the junction is not consistent with the germline gene, which may arise from a read error. The J gene is TRBJ2-3, the V gene TRBV12-3 or TRBV12-4; TRBD1 agrees at 10 bases. This CDR3 is built from 16 residues. CDR3 residues: CVSNTPGTGGTDTQYF. The CDR3 coding sequence is TGTGTCAGCAACACACCCGGGACAGGGGGCACAGATACGCAGTATTTT.

This clonotype was observed a few times. CDR3 in amino acids: CASSPGAARETQYF. In nucleotides, the CDR3 is TGTGCCAGCAGCCCAGGCGCAGCACGAGAGACCCAGTACTTC. This chain joins TRBV7-9 and TRBJ2-5; D remains unclear. V was cut by 5 bases and J by 4 bases, with 14 bases left in between. CDR3 size: 14 residues. CDR1 and CDR2 from the germline V gene are SEHNR and FQNEAQ (reference sequence).

The rearrangement uses TRBV7-2 and TRBJ1-3; D call uncertain. The V end lost 5 bases, the J end lost 0 bases, and 14 bases lay between the germline ends. Germline loops: CDR1 SGHTA, CDR2 FQGNSA. The length of the CDR3 is 16 residues. CDR3 sequence (DNA): TGTGCCAGCAGCCGGCGGGTCATACCCTCTGGAAACACCATATATTTT. Translation gives CASSRRVIPSGNTIYF.

This clonotype has just one count. A read error may account for a junction end that differs from germline. V usage is TRBV6-5 and J usage is TRBJ2-7, with D tentatively TRBD2 (6 bases). The CDR3 consists of 15 residues. The V gene's germline CDR1 is MNHEY and CDR2 SVGAGI. This CDR3 reads CASSYEYGGPYDQYF. The CDR3 DNA follows: TGTGCCAGCAGTTACGAGTACGGAGGGCCCTACGACCAGTACTTC.

In its sample, this clonotype was seen many times. The chain combines TRBV29-1 with TRBJ2-6; 8 bases agree with TRBD1. CDR1 SQVTM and CDR2 ANQGSEA come from the germline V gene. V trimming: 6 bases; J trimming: 0 bases; junction bases outside the gene matches: 4. This CDR3 region has 15 residues. DNA of the CDR3: TGCAGCGTCAGGACAGGGCGCTCTGGGGCCAACGTCCTGACTTTC. The encoded protein is CSVRTGRSGANVLTF.

This clonotype was seen more than once but under ten times. V gene TRBV28 combines with J gene TRBJ1-3; D is unclear. The CDR3 length is 11 residues. Deletions cut 3 bases from V and 6 bases from J, with 3 bases between. Germline V CDR1 and CDR2: MDHEN, SYDVKM. The CDR3 reads CASSFVNTIYF. The CDR3 DNA reads as TGTGCCAGCAGTTTCGTAAACACCATATATTTT.

Comments on this clonotype: A much larger clone differs by one base, so this may be a read error. The V and J genes are TRBV6-5 and TRBJ1-4; D gene unclear. V shed 2 bases and J shed 8 bases, with 6 bases lying between them. This CDR3 is 12 amino acids long. Germline values: CDR1 MNHEY, CDR2 SVGAGI. CDR3: CASSYVGEKLFF. In nucleotides, the CDR3 is TGTGCCAGCAGTTACGTGGGAGAAAAACTGTTTTTT.

This clonotype was seen repeatedly, ten times or more. The CDR3 DNA is TGTGCCAGCAGTTCGACCGGGACAGGGCGTTATGGCTACACCTTC. As protein: CASSSTGTGRYGYTF. The V call is TRBV28, the J call TRBJ1-2, with 9 positions matching TRBD1. This CDR3 spans 15 amino acids. CDR1 and CDR2 from the germline V gene are MDHEN and SYDVKM. V lost 4 bases, J lost 5 bases, and 8 bases stayed unmatched.

As DNA, the CDR3 is TGCGCCAGCAGCTGGGGGGGACTTTCGAACACTGAAGCTTTCTTT. It yields the protein CASSWGGLSNTEAFF. The chain joins TRBV5-1 to TRBJ1-1; D possibly corresponds to TRBD1 (5 bases). Germline values: CDR1 SGHRS, CDR2 YFSETQ. The CDR3 loop spans 15 amino acids. V was shortened by 3 bases and J by 1 base, with 13 bases between the two germline ends. Filled out from reference TRBV5-1 and TRBJ1-1, the complete variable domain reads KAGVTQTPRYLIKTRGQQVTLSCSPISGHRSVSWYQQTPGQGLQFLFEYFSETQRNKGNFPGRFSGRQFSNSRSEMNVSTLELGDSALYLCASSWGGLSNTEAFFGQGTRLTVV.

This clonotype was seen ten or more times. This CDR3 reads CASSLFSGRAGGELFF. The CDR3 DNA reads TGTGCCAGCAGCTTATTTAGCGGGAGGGCCGGCGGGGAGCTGTTTTTT. The V call is TRBV11-2, the J call TRBJ2-2; 11 positions match TRBD2. The CDR3 runs to 16 residues. J gave up 7 bases and V 2 bases, and 6 bases lay outside the gene matches. CDR1 and CDR2 (germline): SGHAT, FQNNGV.

Many counts were recorded for this clonotype. The V call is TRBV15, the J call TRBJ1-1; D unclear. Per germline, CDR1 LNHNV and CDR2 YYDKDF (reference sequence). The V gene lost 1 base and the J gene lost 2 bases, with 5 bases spanning the gap. This CDR3 spans 13 amino acids. CDR3 coding DNA: TGTGCCACCAGCAGAGGACAAAACACTGAAGCTTTCTTT. Residues: CATSRGQNTEAFF.

This clonotype was counted once. A much larger clone sits a single nucleotide away, making a read error possible. This chain joins TRBV29-1 and TRBJ1-1; perhaps TRBD1 as D (5 bases). The CDR3 sequence is 12 residues long. In germline, CDR1 is SQVTM, CDR2 ANQGSEA. Trimming left V 8 bases short and J 4 bases short, with 14 bases between. CDR3 nucleotides: TGCAGCCTGACGACAGCGGCCACTGAAGCTTTCTTT. Protein sequence: CSLTTAATEAFF.

The rearrangement links TRBV7-2 to TRBJ2-7, with a possible D match to TRBD2 (6 bases). Trimming removed 2 bases at V and 0 bases at J, with 11 bases between. CDR1 and CDR2 (germline): SGHTA, FQGNSA. The CDR3 runs to 15 residues. The CDR3: CASSLNAGSSYEQYF. CDR3 in DNA: TGTGCCAGCAGCTTAAACGCGGGGAGCTCCTACGAGCAGTACTTC.

The CDR3 DNA reads TGTGCCAGCAGTCTACGCCAGGGGATCTATGAGCAGTTCTTC. Amino acid sequence: CASSLRQGIYEQFF. The V call is TRBV28, the J call TRBJ2-1; a possible D gene is TRBD1 (6 bases). Germline V lookup: CDR1 MDHEN, CDR2 SYDVKM. Between the trimmed V and J ends, which lost 5 bases and 8 bases, there was a span of 16 bases. This CDR3 region has 14 residues.

This clonotype was observed many times. The chain recombines TRBV11-2 with TRBJ1-4; 11 positions agree with TRBD1. The CDR3 contains 15 residues. Germline CDR1 SGHAT, CDR2 FQNNGV. V shed 3 bases, J shed 10 bases, and the junction held 7 bases outside the gene matches. Written as DNA, the CDR3 is TGTGCCAGCAGCTTGGGGACAGGGGGTTTTGGAAAACTGTTTTTT. Residues: CASSLGTGGFGKLFF.

This chain joins TRBV20-1 and TRBJ1-1; D is perhaps TRBD1 (5 bases). V lost 1 base, J lost 4 bases, and 22 bases lay in between. Germline loops: CDR1 DFQATT, CDR2 SNEGSKA (reference sequence). This CDR3 is 17 amino acids long. CDR3 region: CSARGGDSAGRFTEAFF. CDR3 DNA: TGCAGTGCTAGAGGCGGGGACTCGGCAGGCCGGTTCACTGAAGCTTTCTTT.

This clonotype has ten or more counts. V gene TRBV7-2 combines with J gene TRBJ1-2, with D possibly being TRBD1 (5 bases). The CDR3 covers 17 residues. V was clipped by 3 bases and J by 12 bases, with 29 bases between them. The germline gives CDR1 SGHTA, CDR2 FQGNSA. The CDR3, as DNA: TGTGCCAGCAGCTTGGGGACCCCAATTACAGGAGACAAAGTTAACACCTTC. Translated: CASSLGTPITGDKVNTF.

This clonotype turned up a few times. The chain employs TRBV11-2 and TRBJ2-6; perhaps D is TRBD1 or TRBD2 (5 bases each). Looked up from germline, CDR1 is SGHAT and CDR2 is FQNNGV. The CDR3 runs 15 residues. V was clipped by 3 bases and J by 3 bases, with 9 bases between them. The chain's CDR3 is CASSFRGDGANVLTF. The CDR3 nucleotides are TGTGCCAGCAGCTTTAGAGGGGATGGGGCCAACGTCCTGACTTTC. Full variable domain (remainder filled in from reference TRBV11-2 and TRBJ2-6): EAGVAQSPRYKIIEKRQSVAFWCNPISGHATLYWYQQILGQGPKLLIQFQNNGVVDDSQLPKDRFSAERLKGVDSTLKIQPAKLEDSAVYLCASSFRGDGANVLTFGAGSRLTVL.

The chain links TRBV20-1 to TRBJ1-5; possibly TRBD1 for D (5 bases). Deletions cut 4 bases from V and 3 bases from J, with 22 bases between. This CDR3 is 17 amino acids long. Germline lookup yields CDR1 DFQATT and CDR2 SNEGSKA (reference sequence). For the CDR3, the DNA is TGCAGTGCTACTCTAGCGCTTGGGTGGGGGAACAATCAGCCCCAGCATTTT. This translates into CSATLALGWGNNQPQHF.

V usage is TRBV2 and J usage is TRBJ2-1; 10 bases are shared with TRBD1. The CDR3 spans 15 residues. The germline V gene encodes CDR1 SNHLY and CDR2 FYNNEI. The trim removed 4 bases at V and 7 bases at J, leaving 7 bases unmatched. The CDR3 DNA is TGTGCCAGCAGTGCTGAGGGACAGGGGAGGAATGAGCAGTTCTTC. Translating gives CASSAEGQGRNEQFF. Supplemented by reference TRBV2 and TRBJ2-1, the full variable domain reads EPEVTQTPSHQVTQMGQEVILRCVPISNHLYFYWYRQILGQKVEFLVSFYNNEISEKSEIFDDQFSVERPDGSNFTLKIRSTKLEDSAMYFCASSAEGQGRNEQFFGPGTRLTVL.